The rows below give T cell receptor beta chains drawn from one sample of a study of shared clonotypes between healthy human individuals. Clones were sequenced by immunoSEQ multiplex PCR, and TCRdb holds only the in-frame ones, with some missing. This repertoire shows 2 million to 2.5 million clones, approximately 95% found once; its top ten account for roughly 0.13%. The source material was naive CD4+ T cells sorted from blood. Receptors originate from a man between 18 and 35 years old in good health. The CDR3 runs from the conserved cysteine through the conserved F or W. Some rows have no size entry. The others give once, few or many, or a class for an expanded clone.

>TRBV7-9|NA
CASSLASVGGETQYF
>TRBV10-3|NA
CAIKAGIVTEAFF
>TRBV6-6|NA
CASTTSGRGGELFF
>TRBV28|NA
CASSRGYYNEQFF
>TRBV10-3|NA
CAIREGTSQETQYF
>TRBV7-9|NA
CASSLAGGPGFHYEQYF
>TRBV6-6|NA
CASSHLGQENEQYF
>TRBV10-3|NA
CAISTQGSGNTIYF
>TRBV2|NA
CASSDGTSGGSNTQYF
>TRBV5-4|NA
CASSPPGQRNTEAFF
>TRBV5-4|NA
CASSFGGKSYNEQFF
>TRBV9|NA
CASSARGGSGTEAFF
>TRBV19|NA
CATRTSGGVYEQYF
>TRBV6-4|NA
CASSDVPVQETQYF
>TRBV5-1|NA
CASSLGGGINEQFF
>TRBV4-3|NA
CASSRAGTVNTEAFF
>TRBV6-6|NA
CASSAQETQYF
>TRBV21-1|NA
CASTGTRANSPLHF
>TRBV4-2|NA
CASSRVGSYEQYF
>TRBV11-3|once
CASSFSSTSSYEQYF
>TRBV10-3|NA
CAISASGGGYNEQFF
>TRBV28|NA
CASSFTGVTAGNTIYF
>TRBV19|NA
CASSGLAGLAKNIQYF
>TRBV10-3|NA
CAITNGVSHVHGYTF
>TRBV19|NA
CASSSVSGQETQYF
>TRBV7-9|NA
CASSLRTLRETQYF
>TRBV6-5|NA
CASSYRDRGDYEQYF